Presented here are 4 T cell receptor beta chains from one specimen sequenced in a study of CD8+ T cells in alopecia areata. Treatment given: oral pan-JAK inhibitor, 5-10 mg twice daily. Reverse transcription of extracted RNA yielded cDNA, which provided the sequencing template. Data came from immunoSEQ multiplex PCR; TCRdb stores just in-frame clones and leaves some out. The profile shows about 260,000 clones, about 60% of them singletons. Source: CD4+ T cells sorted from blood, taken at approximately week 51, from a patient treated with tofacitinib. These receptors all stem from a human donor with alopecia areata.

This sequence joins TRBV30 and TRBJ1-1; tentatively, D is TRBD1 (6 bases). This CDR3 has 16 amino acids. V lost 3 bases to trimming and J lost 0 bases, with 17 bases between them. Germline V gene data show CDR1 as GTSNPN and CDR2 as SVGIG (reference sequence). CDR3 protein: CAWRGGGRSLNTEAFF. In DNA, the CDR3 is TGTGCCTGGAGGGGGGGCGGTAGGTCCCTGAACACTGAAGCTTTCTTT.

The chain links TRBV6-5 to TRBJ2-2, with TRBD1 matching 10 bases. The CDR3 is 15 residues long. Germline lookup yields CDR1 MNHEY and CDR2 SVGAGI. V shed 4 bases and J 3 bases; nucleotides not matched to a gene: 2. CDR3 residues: CASSLTGGYTGELFF. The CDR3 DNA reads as TGTGCCAGCAGTTTGACAGGGGGCTACACCGGGGAGCTGTTTTTT.

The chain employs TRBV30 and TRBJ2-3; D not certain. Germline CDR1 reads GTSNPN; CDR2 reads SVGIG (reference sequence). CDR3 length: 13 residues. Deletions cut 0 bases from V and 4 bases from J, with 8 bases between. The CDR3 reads CAWSVGGADTQYF. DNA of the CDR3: TGTGCCTGGAGTGTAGGCGGAGCAGATACGCAGTATTTT. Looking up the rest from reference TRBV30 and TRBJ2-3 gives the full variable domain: SQTIHQWPATLVQPVGSPLSLECTVEGTSNPNLYWYRQAAGRGLQLLFYSVGIGQISSEVPQNLSASRPQDRQFILSSKKLLLSDSGFYLCAWSVGGADTQYFGPGTRLTVL.

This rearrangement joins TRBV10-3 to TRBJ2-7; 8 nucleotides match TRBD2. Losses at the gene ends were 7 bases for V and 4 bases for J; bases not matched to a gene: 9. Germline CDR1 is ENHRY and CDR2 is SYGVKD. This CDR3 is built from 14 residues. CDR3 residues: CAIMDGGAEYEQYF. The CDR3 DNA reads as TGTGCCATCATGGACGGGGGGGCGGAGTACGAGCAGTACTTC.